The text below deals with one TCR beta chain. TCRdb recomputed calls from the 5' RACE reads with MiXCR, one row per CDR3 protein. Counted here are under 300,000 distinct CDR3 sequences, roughly 8.2% occurring once; the ten biggest clones make up approximately 23%. From germline, CDR1 is LGHDT and CDR2 YNNKEL (reference sequence). This CDR3 contains 11 residues. V lost 0 bases to trimming and J lost 7 bases, with 3 bases between them. This entry comes from a study of T-cell memory formation after mild COVID-19. Study background: There were largely donor-specific TCR clusters.

Material for sequencing was PBMCs or a T cell subset sorted from them (not recorded which). The rearrangement joins TRBV3-1 to TRBJ1-2; D not certain. This TCR derives from a young man who had mild COVID-19 (a few samples of this study predate the infection). Cell type and time point are not known. The CDR3 nucleotides are TGTGCCAGCAGCCAAGAGGTTGGCTACACCTTC. This codes for CASSQEVGYTF.